This section outlines one T cell receptor (beta chain) sequence together with its context. Its matching antigen is unknown. None of the donors, who were healthy HIV-negative adults, had recently had acute infections or vaccinations. Some clones are missing from TCRdb's copy, which holds only in-frame ones; the method was immunoSEQ multiplex PCR. The sample includes some 1.5 million clones, 95% to 99% of them seen just once. This specimen comes from a study of shared clonotypes between healthy human individuals. Study overall: The study drew on a couple of women and a few men aged 18 to 49 as donors. Points from the study as a whole: Generation probabilities were higher for clonotypes shared across all four sorted-subset donors than for unshared ones.

The CDR3 is made up of 16 amino acids. The germline V gene encodes CDR1 MNHEY and CDR2 SMNVEV (reference sequence). With V trimmed by 1 base and J by 6 bases, 6 bases remained unmatched. This TCR derives from a young man in good health. Sequencing input: naive CD4+ T cells sorted from blood. Subset specified: CD45RA+ positively selected. The chain combines TRBV27 with TRBJ2-1; 10 nucleotides agree with TRBD1. The CDR3 nucleotides are TGTGCCAGCAGTTTATACGGACAGGGGGTGGCCAATGAGCAGTTCTTC. It yields the protein CASSLYGQGVANEQFF.